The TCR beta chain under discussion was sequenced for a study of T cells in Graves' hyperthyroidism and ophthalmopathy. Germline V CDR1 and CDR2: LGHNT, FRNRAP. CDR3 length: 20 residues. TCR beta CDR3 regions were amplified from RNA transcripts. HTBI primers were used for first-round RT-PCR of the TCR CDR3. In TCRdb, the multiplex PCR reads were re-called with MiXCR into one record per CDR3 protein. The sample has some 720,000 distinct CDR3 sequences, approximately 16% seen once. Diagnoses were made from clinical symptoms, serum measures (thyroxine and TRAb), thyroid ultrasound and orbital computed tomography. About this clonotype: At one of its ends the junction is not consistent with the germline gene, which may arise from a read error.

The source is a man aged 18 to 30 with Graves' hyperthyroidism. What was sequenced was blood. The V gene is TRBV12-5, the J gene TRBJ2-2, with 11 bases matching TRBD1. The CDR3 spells CASGLTGDRGLEFGTGGLFF. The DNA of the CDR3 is TGTGCTAGTGGTTTAACCGGGGACAGGGGGTTGGAGTTTGGCACCGGGGGGCTGTTTTTT.